This T cell receptor (beta chain) was sequenced in a study of identical twins. Notes on the study in general: Alpha sequences out of frame and shared by twins had excess low generation probability.

The CDR3 sequence is 13 residues long. Per the germline V gene, CDR1 is MNHNS and CDR2 is SASEGT. Trimming removed 6 bases from V and 7 bases from J; junction bases left unmatched: 5. Each CDR3 protein is one row after TCRdb ran MiXCR on the 5' RACE reads. The sample shows 450,000 or so distinct CDR3 sequences, approximately 25% of them seen only once. Worth noting for this clonotype: Its antigen is unknown.

This same sample was also taken into another study, of T cells expressing NK-cell markers. That paper notes: There were seven HCMV-seropositive donors and one seronegative donor among the eight sequenced.

The source material was CD4+ T cells sorted from blood. The TCR sequence derives from a woman aged 18-35 years in good health. V usage is TRBV6-1 and J usage is TRBJ2-3, with TRBD2 identical over 9 bases. Here the CDR3 reads CASRPGLAYTQYF. CDR3 DNA: TGTGCCAGCAGACCGGGACTAGCATATACGCAGTATTTT.